The 28 T cell receptor beta chains presented below share a single source sample, sequenced in a study of control samples from healthy donors and cancer patients. Measured with immunoSEQ multiplex PCR; TCRdb has only the in-frame clones, and not every one. The profile shows just under 65,000 clones, roughly 85% of them singletons. Source material: blood. The receptor source for this set is a middle-aged man in good health.

CDR3 DNA sequence: TGTGCCAGCAGCGTAGGTTCAGGAAGCTACGAGCAGTACTTC. Residues: CASSVGSGSYEQYF. The V call is TRBV9, the J call TRBJ2-7, with no clear D. The germline CDR1 and CDR2 sequences are SGDLS and YYNGEE. The V and J ends lost 0 bases and 3 bases respectively, with 10 bases between them. The CDR3 covers 14 residues.

The chain recombines TRBV5-1 with TRBJ1-5; 8 bases fit TRBD1. This CDR3 comprises 16 residues. CDR1 is SGHRS, CDR2 YFSETQ, per germline. Trimming cost V 4 bases and J 1 base; bases outside gene matches: 7. The CDR3 DNA is TGCGCCAGCAGCCTAGGGACAGGTCTGAGCAATCAGCCCCAGCATTTT. Translating gives CASSLGTGLSNQPQHF.

The chain has TRBV6-1 and TRBJ2-7; possibly TRBD1 for D (6 bases). Between the trimmed V and J ends, which lost 3 bases and 0 bases, there was a span of 15 bases. CDR1 MNHNS and CDR2 SASEGT come from the germline V gene. There are 16 residues in the CDR3. The CDR3 spells CASSDPGQLSSYEQYF. The CDR3 DNA reads as TGTGCCAGCAGTGATCCGGGACAACTGAGCTCCTACGAGCAGTACTTC.

This rearrangement joins TRBV7-2 to TRBJ1-2, with D maybe TRBD1 (5 bases). CDR1 is SGHTA, CDR2 FQGNSA, per germline. The CDR3 is made up of 13 amino acids. Trimming removed 6 bases at V and 3 bases at J, with 11 bases between. In nucleotides, the CDR3 is TGTGCCAGCAGAGCCAGGGAGGACTATGGCTACACCTTC. It codes for CASRAREDYGYTF.

The chain uses TRBV7-9 and TRBJ2-2; the D is unclear. Trimming removed 2 bases from V and 0 bases from J, with 10 bases in between. CDR1 and CDR2 (germline): SEHNR, FQNEAQ (reference sequence). This CDR3 has 16 residues. The CDR3 DNA sequence: TGTGCCAGCAGCTTACGTCCCGACACGAACACCGGGGAGCTGTTTTTT. This translates into CASSLRPDTNTGELFF.

This clone was seen once. The sample carries other DNA sequences with the same CDR3. The CDR3, as DNA: TGCAGCGTTGAAAGGGAAGCGGGGCAGTTCTTC. This gives the protein CSVEREAGQFF. The chain recombines TRBV29-1 with TRBJ2-1; the D gene is possibly TRBD2 (6 bases). This CDR3 is built from 11 residues. With 2 bases removed from V and 12 bases from J, the gap between germline ends came to 11 bases. The germline V gene has CDR1 SQVTM and CDR2 ANQGSEA.

The chain employs TRBV2 and TRBJ2-3; TRBD2 matches at 8 bases. The CDR3 is 15 residues long. V shed 8 bases, J shed 8 bases, and the junction held 15 bases outside the gene matches. Germline lookup yields CDR1 SNHLY and CDR2 FYNNEI. The CDR3 coding sequence is TGTGCCAGCTTCGGGTCGAGCGGGAGCGTTGGTACGCAGTATTTT. Its translation: CASFGSSGSVGTQYF.

The chain recombines TRBV10-3 with TRBJ1-6; 8 bases align to TRBD1. V shed 4 bases, J shed 8 bases, and the junction held 7 bases outside the gene matches. In germline, CDR1 is ENHRY, CDR2 SYGVKD. The CDR3 consists of 15 residues. As DNA, the CDR3 is TGTGCCATCAGTGCCCCTGACAGGGGAGATTCACCCCTCCACTTT. As protein: CAISAPDRGDSPLHF.

This rearrangement joins TRBV6-2 or TRBV6-3 to TRBJ2-1; a possible D gene is TRBD2 (5 bases). V was cut by 3 bases and J by 8 bases, with 23 bases left in between. The CDR3 runs 17 residues. Germline CDR1 and CDR2: MNHEY and SVGEGT. The CDR3 DNA reads TGTGCCAGCAGTTATCTTTTGGGTAGCTTGGTGGAGGATGAGCAGTTCTTC. Translated, it gives CASSYLLGSLVEDEQFF.

V and J are TRBV28 and TRBJ1-1; D is undetermined. Deletions cut 5 bases from V and 2 bases from J, with 15 bases between. Germline assignment: CDR1 MDHEN and CDR2 SYDVKM. CDR3 size: 15 residues. CDR3 region: CASSRFEVGNTEAFF. Here the CDR3 DNA reads TGTGCCAGCAGTCGATTTGAGGTTGGAAACACTGAAGCTTTCTTT.

In this sample, this clone turned up a few times. The chain employs TRBV4-1 and TRBJ2-7; either TRBD1 or TRBD2 may fit D (5 bases each). Trimming pared 4 bases from V and 3 bases from J, leaving 16 bases between. Germline-derived CDR1 and CDR2 are MGHRA and YSYEKL. The CDR3 is made up of 15 amino acids. CDR3 region: CASSPSGTANYEQYF. CDR3 sequence (DNA): TGCGCCAGCAGCCCTTCCGGGACCGCCAACTACGAGCAGTACTTC.

This rearrangement joins TRBV19 to TRBJ1-1; D is unresolved. The length of the CDR3 is 11 residues. V lost 3 bases, J lost 8 bases, and 7 bases lay in between. The V gene's germline CDR1 is LNHDA and CDR2 SQIVND (reference sequence). The CDR3 region is CASSIPGEAFF. The CDR3 region has the DNA TGTGCCAGTAGTATCCCGGGGGAAGCTTTCTTT.

The J gene is TRBJ2-2, the V gene TRBV4-1, with D unclear. CDR1 and CDR2 from the germline V gene are MGHRA and YSYEKL. V was pared by 6 bases and J by 0 bases, with 11 bases between. The CDR3 contains 15 residues. The CDR3 bases are TGCGCCAGCAGAGCCAACTCTGCGAACACCGGGGAGCTGTTTTTT. It codes for CASRANSANTGELFF.

The J gene is TRBJ1-6, the V gene TRBV5-4, with 7 bases fitting TRBD1. V lost 4 bases and J lost 4; bases outside the gene matches: 11. From germline, CDR1 is SGHNT and CDR2 YYREEE (reference sequence). There are 17 residues in the CDR3. CDR3 bases: TGTGCCAGCAGCCCTCGACAGGGTGAAGGGTATAATTCACCCCTCCACTTT. Its protein is CASSPRQGEGYNSPLHF.

This clone was picked up one time. The chain employs TRBV6-6 and TRBJ2-1; tentative D call: TRBD1 (6 bases). The germline CDR1 and CDR2 sequences are MNHNY and SVGAGI (reference sequence). Trimming removed 4 bases at V and 6 bases at J, with 19 bases between. CDR3 length: 16 residues. Written as DNA, the CDR3 is TGTGCCAGCAGTTCTTCCGGGACACGTCTGGGCAATGAGCAGTTCTTC. Translating it yields CASSSSGTRLGNEQFF.

The chain is built from TRBV6-1 and TRBJ2-6, with D tentatively TRBD1 (6 bases). V lost 4 bases and J lost 0, with 13 bases in between. CDR3 length equals 17 residues. Germline-derived CDR1 and CDR2 are MNHNS and SASEGT. The chain's CDR3 is CASSGQDLLSGANVLTF. The CDR3 region has the DNA TGTGCCAGCAGTGGACAGGATCTTCTCTCTGGGGCCAACGTCCTGACTTTC.

This rearrangement joins TRBV7-9 to TRBJ2-3; D not certain. The V gene's germline CDR1 is SEHNR and CDR2 FQNEAQ (reference sequence). V was cut by 5 bases and J by 4 bases, with 4 bases left in between. CDR3 size: 11 residues. The CDR3 spells CASSPADTQYF. CDR3 DNA sequence: TGTGCCAGCAGCCCAGCAGATACGCAGTATTTT.

This clone was seen a handful of times. CDR3 sequence reads: CASSRDRVNEQYF. CDR3 nucleotide sequence: TGCGCCAGCAGCCGGGACAGGGTCAACGAGCAGTACTTC. This chain joins TRBV4-1 and TRBJ2-7; TRBD1 agrees at 9 bases. V dropped 4 bases and J dropped 5; count of bases not matched to a gene: 3. Germline CDR1 is MGHRA and CDR2 is YSYEKL. This CDR3 is built from 13 residues.

The chain carries TRBV6-6 and TRBJ2-7; weak D call: TRBD2 (6 bases). Trimming pared 8 bases from V and 8 bases from J, leaving 10 bases between. In germline, CDR1 is MNHNY, CDR2 SVGAGI (reference sequence). CDR3 length: 10 residues. The CDR3 protein is CASGTSKQYF. The CDR3 DNA sequence: TGTGCCAGCGGTACTAGCAAGCAGTACTTC.

The V gene is TRBV15, the J gene TRBJ2-1; no clear D gene. V gave up 0 bases and J gave up 0 bases, with 9 bases separating them. CDR1 and CDR2 (germline): LNHNV, YYDKDF (reference sequence). The CDR3 runs 16 residues. The CDR3 DNA sequence: TGTGCCACCAGCAGAGAAACTCCGAGCTCCTACAATGAGCAGTTCTTC. Protein sequence: CATSRETPSSYNEQFF. Using reference TRBV15 and TRBJ2-1 for the parts outside the CDR3, the full variable domain is DAMVIQNPRYQVTQFGKPVTLSCSQTLNHNVMYWYQQKSSQAPKLLFHYYDKDFNNEADTPDNFQSRRPNTSFCFLDIRSPGLGDTAMYLCATSRETPSSYNEQFFGPGTRLTVL.

The J gene is TRBJ1-6, the V gene TRBV19; 7 bases fit TRBD1. Germline V lookup: CDR1 LNHDA, CDR2 SQIVND (reference sequence). Unmatched junction bases numbered 7, after V lost 5 bases and J lost 9 bases. The CDR3 is 14 amino acids. In nucleotides, the CDR3 is TGTGCCAGTAGTTCCACAGGGGACCTTTCACCCCTCCACTTT. Protein: CASSSTGDLSPLHF.

V usage is TRBV6-1 and J usage is TRBJ1-2, with D unresolved. Per germline, CDR1 MNHNS and CDR2 SASEGT. Trimming took off 2 bases at V and 5 bases at J, with 15 bases between the two ends. The CDR3 is 15 residues long. CDR3: CASSERRLHPYGYTF. The CDR3 DNA reads as TGTGCCAGCAGTGAACGTAGGCTTCATCCTTATGGCTACACCTTC.

This clone came up once. The rearrangement joins TRBV9 to TRBJ2-6, with D hard to call. Trimming removed 2 bases at V and 12 bases at J, with 12 bases between. CDR1 and CDR2 (germline): SGDLS, YYNGEE. This CDR3 contains 13 residues. CDR3 residues: CASSVLDPVVLTF. In DNA, the CDR3 is TGTGCCAGCAGCGTGTTGGACCCGGTCGTCCTGACTTTC.

CDR3 loop: CASSLPRNEQYF. The CDR3 DNA is TGTGCCAGCAGCTTGCCTCGGAACGAGCAGTACTTC. The chain carries TRBV5-6 and TRBJ2-7; D is ambiguous. The length of the CDR3 is 12 residues. The V and J ends lost 1 base and 5 bases respectively, with 7 bases between them. Germline lookup yields CDR1 SGHDT and CDR2 YYEEEE.

In the case of this clone: Distinct nucleotide sequences in the sample also encode this CDR3. The chain links TRBV30 to TRBJ1-1, with 9 nucleotides matching TRBD1. After removal of 0 bases from V and 5 bases from J, the junction contained 1 base not matched to a gene. The CDR3 covers 13 residues. Germline CDR1 and CDR2: GTSNPN and SVGIG (reference sequence). CDR3 protein: CAWSVDRGTEAFF. CDR3 in DNA: TGTGCCTGGAGTGTGGACAGGGGAACTGAAGCTTTCTTT. The whole variable domain, remainder taken from reference TRBV30 and TRBJ1-1, is SQTIHQWPATLVQPVGSPLSLECTVEGTSNPNLYWYRQAAGRGLQLLFYSVGIGQISSEVPQNLSASRPQDRQFILSSKKLLLSDSGFYLCAWSVDRGTEAFFGQGTRLTVV.

The rearrangement links TRBV29-1 to TRBJ2-1; perhaps D is TRBD1 or TRBD2 (7 bases each). V was trimmed by 3 bases and J by 5 bases, leaving 14 bases between them. The CDR3 has 14 amino acids. Germline CDR1 SQVTM, CDR2 ANQGSEA. CDR3 bases: TGCAGCGTTGAGGGGAGGGACAGAAACAATGAGCAGTTCTTC. This gives the protein CSVEGRDRNNEQFF.

This clone has just one count. The V gene is TRBV19, the J gene TRBJ1-2; TRBD1 aligns across 7 bases. V lost 3 bases to trimming and J lost 3 bases; unmatched junction nucleotides: 7. Germline assignment: CDR1 LNHDA and CDR2 SQIVND (reference sequence). CDR3 length equals 15 residues. CDR3 bases: TGTGCCAGTAGTATGACAGGGAGACGCTACTATGGCTACACCTTC. Amino acids: CASSMTGRRYYGYTF.

The V gene is TRBV28, the J gene TRBJ2-3; a possible D gene is TRBD2 (7 bases). From germline, CDR1 is MDHEN and CDR2 SYDVKM. V was cut by 2 bases and J by 3 bases, with 15 bases left in between. CDR3 size: 16 residues. The CDR3, as DNA: TGTGCCAGCAGTTTAGGGGGGGGCGGGAGAACAGATACGCAGTATTTT. It is translated as CASSLGGGGRTDTQYF.